Listed below are T cell receptor beta chains from one sample, sequenced in a study of control samples from healthy donors and cancer patients. Libraries were prepared by immunoSEQ multiplex PCR; TCRdb keeps only in-frame clonotypes and omits some of them. The sample yields some 74,000 clones, about 94% seen once. The sequenced sample was blood. Every receptor here comes from a woman in her thirties in good health. CDR3s include the opening cysteine and the closing phenylalanine or tryptophan. The order of the fields is D gene, clone size, V gene, J gene, CDR3 protein, CDR3 DNA. A D gene is named only where the DNA matches it firmly. Clone size appears in some rows only: once, few, many, or a class for an expanded clone.

D gene: NA
clone size: NA
V gene: TRBV11-2
J gene: TRBJ1-1
CDR3 protein: CASTLHDEAFF
CDR3 DNA: TGTGCCAGCACCCTCCATGATGAAGCTTTCTTT

D gene: TRBD1
clone size: NA
V gene: TRBV10-3
J gene: TRBJ1-3
CDR3 protein: CANRGVGNTIYF
CDR3 DNA: TGCGCTAACAGGGGTGTTGGAAACACCATATATTTT

D gene: NA
clone size: NA
V gene: TRBV29-1
J gene: TRBJ1-3
CDR3 protein: CSVVYSNSGNTIYF
CDR3 DNA: TGCAGCGTTGTGTACAGCAACTCTGGAAACACCATATATTTT

D gene: TRBD1
clone size: NA
V gene: TRBV4-2
J gene: TRBJ1-2
CDR3 protein: CASSLGSAGGGYTF
CDR3 DNA: TGTGCCAGCAGCCTTGGCTCGGCAGGGGGTGGCTACACCTTC

D gene: NA
clone size: few
V gene: TRBV14
J gene: TRBJ1-3
CDR3 protein: CASSRSGLGNTIYF
CDR3 DNA: TGTGCCAGCAGCCGTTCAGGGTTAGGAAACACCATATATTTT

D gene: NA
clone size: NA
V gene: TRBV12-3/TRBV12-4
J gene: TRBJ1-2
CDR3 protein: CASSQTELYGYTF
CDR3 DNA: TGTGCCAGCAGTCAGACAGAGCTCTATGGCTACACCTTC

D gene: TRBD1
clone size: NA
V gene: TRBV6-1
J gene: TRBJ1-1
CDR3 protein: CASSEYLGQGGAFF
CDR3 DNA: TGTGCCAGCAGTGAATATTTGGGACAGGGAGGAGCTTTCTTT

D gene: NA
clone size: NA
V gene: TRBV7-2
J gene: TRBJ1-1
CDR3 protein: CASSLGTRNTEAFF
CDR3 DNA: TGTGCCAGCAGCTTAGGAACGAGGAACACTGAAGCTTTCTTT

D gene: NA
clone size: NA
V gene: TRBV12-3/TRBV12-4
J gene: TRBJ1-2
CDR3 protein: CASSLRVVGYTF
CDR3 DNA: TGTGCCAGCAGTCTCCGAGTCGTTGGCTACACCTTC

D gene: NA
clone size: NA
V gene: TRBV7-3
J gene: TRBJ1-6
CDR3 protein: CASSLTSNSPLHF
CDR3 DNA: TGTGCCAGCAGCTTAACTTCGAATTCACCCCTCCACTTT

D gene: NA
clone size: NA
V gene: TRBV5-4
J gene: TRBJ2-5
CDR3 protein: CASSLNGGQGETQYF
CDR3 DNA: TGTGCCAGCAGCCTAAATGGGGGACAAGGGGAGACCCAGTACTTC

D gene: TRBD2
clone size: NA
V gene: TRBV13
J gene: TRBJ2-1
CDR3 protein: CASSFSGGWNEQFF
CDR3 DNA: TGTGCCAGCAGCTTTAGCGGGGGGTGGAATGAGCAGTTCTTC

D gene: NA
clone size: NA
V gene: TRBV5-1
J gene: TRBJ1-6
CDR3 protein: CASSLTTDFYSPLHF
CDR3 DNA: TGCGCCAGCAGCTTGACGACAGACTTTTATTCACCCCTCCACTTT

D gene: NA
clone size: NA
V gene: TRBV11-2
J gene: TRBJ1-5
CDR3 protein: CASSSSDSNQPQHF
CDR3 DNA: TGTGCCAGCAGCTCGTCGGATAGCAATCAGCCCCAGCATTTT

D gene: TRBD2
clone size: NA
V gene: TRBV5-3
J gene: TRBJ2-2
CDR3 protein: CASRGDGYTGELFF
CDR3 DNA: TGTGCCAGTCGGGGGGACGGATACACCGGGGAGCTGTTTTTT

D gene: NA
clone size: once
V gene: TRBV5-1
J gene: TRBJ2-3
CDR3 protein: CASSLMSGGTDTQYF
CDR3 DNA: TGCGCCAGCAGCTTGATGTCGGGGGGCACAGATACGCAGTATTTT

D gene: TRBD2
clone size: NA
V gene: TRBV6-1
J gene: TRBJ2-3
CDR3 protein: CASSETRLARDTQYF
CDR3 DNA: TGTGCCAGCAGTGAAACAAGACTAGCGCGGGATACGCAGTATTTT

D gene: NA
clone size: NA
V gene: TRBV7-3
J gene: TRBJ2-5
CDR3 protein: CASSSSRGGLLQETQYF
CDR3 DNA: TGTGCCAGCAGCTCTTCTAGGGGGGGGCTCTTACAAGAGACCCAGTACTTC

D gene: TRBD2
clone size: NA
V gene: TRBV24-1
J gene: TRBJ2-2
CDR3 protein: CATGAGTGELFF
CDR3 DNA: TGTGCCACCGGAGCGGGGACCGGGGAGCTGTTTTTT

D gene: NA
clone size: few
V gene: TRBV2
J gene: TRBJ2-1
CDR3 protein: CASSEGAFSYNEQFF
CDR3 DNA: TGTGCCAGCAGTGAAGGGGCATTCTCCTACAATGAGCAGTTCTTC

D gene: NA
clone size: NA
V gene: TRBV6-6
J gene: TRBJ2-5
CDR3 protein: CASTGTGETQYF
CDR3 DNA: TGTGCCAGCACCGGGACGGGAGAGACCCAGTACTTC

D gene: NA
clone size: NA
V gene: TRBV19
J gene: TRBJ1-1
CDR3 protein: CASSIIPRPGRTEAFF
CDR3 DNA: TGTGCCAGTAGTATTATACCTAGGCCGGGACGGACTGAAGCTTTCTTT

D gene: NA
clone size: NA
V gene: TRBV5-1
J gene: TRBJ1-5
CDR3 protein: CASSLSGVSNQPQHF
CDR3 DNA: TGCGCCAGCAGCTTGTCGGGGGTGAGCAATCAGCCCCAGCATTTT

D gene: NA
clone size: NA
V gene: TRBV18
J gene: TRBJ1-2
CDR3 protein: CASSPPIRDYGYTF
CDR3 DNA: TGTGCCAGCTCACCACCTATCAGGGACTATGGCTACACCTTC

D gene: NA
clone size: NA
V gene: TRBV11-2
J gene: TRBJ1-4
CDR3 protein: CASSPRGASANEKLFF
CDR3 DNA: TGTGCCAGCAGCCCAAGGGGGGCCTCCGCTAATGAAAAACTGTTTTTT

D gene: NA
clone size: NA
V gene: TRBV6-6
J gene: TRBJ2-5
CDR3 protein: CASSYSMAAETQYF
CDR3 DNA: TGTGCCAGCAGTTACTCGATGGCTGCGGAGACCCAGTACTTC

D gene: TRBD2
clone size: once
V gene: TRBV3-1/TRBV3-2
J gene: TRBJ2-3
CDR3 protein: CASSQVAAGGPVLDTQYF
CDR3 DNA: TGTGCCAGCAGCCAAGTTGCAGCGGGGGGGCCGGTTTTAGATACGCAGTATTTT

D gene: NA
clone size: NA
V gene: TRBV29-1
J gene: TRBJ2-4
CDR3 protein: CSAVWGRAKNIQYF
CDR3 DNA: TGCAGCGCCGTGTGGGGGCGAGCCAAAAACATTCAGTACTTC

D gene: NA
clone size: NA
V gene: TRBV5-6
J gene: TRBJ1-6
CDR3 protein: CASSLGNSPLHF
CDR3 DNA: TGTGCCAGCAGCTTGGGAAATTCACCCCTCCACTTT

D gene: NA
clone size: NA
V gene: TRBV27
J gene: TRBJ2-5
CDR3 protein: CASSTQIWGTQYF
CDR3 DNA: TGTGCCAGCAGCACACAGATCTGGGGGACCCAGTACTTC

D gene: TRBD1
clone size: NA
V gene: TRBV10-2
J gene: TRBJ2-3
CDR3 protein: CASTTVGGTGATDTQYF
CDR3 DNA: TGCGCCAGCACCACGGTAGGAGGGACAGGGGCCACAGATACGCAGTATTTT

D gene: NA
clone size: NA
V gene: TRBV12-3/TRBV12-4
J gene: TRBJ2-1
CDR3 protein: CASSLGSNEQFF
CDR3 DNA: TGTGCCAGCAGTTTGGGCAGCAATGAGCAGTTCTTC

D gene: TRBD2
clone size: NA
V gene: TRBV27
J gene: TRBJ2-1
CDR3 protein: CASSPASGLFDEQFF
CDR3 DNA: TGTGCCAGCAGTCCCGCTAGCGGATTATTCGATGAGCAGTTCTTC

D gene: NA
clone size: once
V gene: TRBV27
J gene: TRBJ1-1
CDR3 protein: CASSLQGSNTEAFF
CDR3 DNA: TGTGCCAGCAGTTTACAGGGTTCGAACACTGAAGCTTTCTTT

D gene: NA
clone size: once
V gene: TRBV30
J gene: TRBJ2-7
CDR3 protein: CAWSGVEQYF
CDR3 DNA: TGTGCCTGGAGTGGGGTCGAGCAGTACTTC

D gene: NA
clone size: NA
V gene: TRBV27
J gene: TRBJ2-7
CDR3 protein: CASSPTVSYEQYF
CDR3 DNA: TGTGCCAGCAGTCCGACAGTCTCCTACGAGCAGTACTTC

D gene: TRBD1
clone size: NA
V gene: TRBV3-1/TRBV3-2
J gene: TRBJ2-7
CDR3 protein: CASSPGQGAGYEQYF
CDR3 DNA: TGTGCCAGCAGCCCGGGACAGGGGGCGGGTTACGAGCAGTACTTC

D gene: NA
clone size: NA
V gene: TRBV10-2
J gene: TRBJ1-1
CDR3 protein: CASSRSPGNTEAFF
CDR3 DNA: TGCGCCAGCAGTCGCTCCCCGGGGAACACTGAAGCTTTCTTT

D gene: NA
clone size: NA
V gene: TRBV19
J gene: TRBJ1-4
CDR3 protein: CASSIMGRGFEKLFF
CDR3 DNA: TGTGCCAGTAGTATTATGGGCAGGGGTTTTGAAAAACTGTTTTTT

D gene: TRBD2
clone size: NA
V gene: TRBV24-1
J gene: TRBJ2-1
CDR3 protein: CATSDFRLAGGTFSYNEQFF
CDR3 DNA: TGTGCCACCAGTGATTTTCGGCTAGCGGGGGGCACCTTCTCCTACAATGAGCAGTTCTTC

D gene: NA
clone size: once
V gene: TRBV9
J gene: TRBJ1-6
CDR3 protein: CASSVTGSYNSPLHF
CDR3 DNA: TGTGCCAGCAGCGTAACAGGCTCCTATAATTCACCCCTCCACTTT

D gene: NA
clone size: few
V gene: TRBV10-3
J gene: TRBJ2-3
CDR3 protein: CAIRASGPSTDTQYF
CDR3 DNA: TGTGCCATCAGGGCATCGGGGCCTAGCACAGATACGCAGTATTTT

D gene: TRBD2
clone size: NA
V gene: TRBV6-5
J gene: TRBJ2-2
CDR3 protein: CASRTSGGYTGELFF
CDR3 DNA: TGTGCCAGCCGGACTAGCGGGGGATACACCGGGGAGCTGTTTTTT

D gene: NA
clone size: NA
V gene: TRBV29-1
J gene: TRBJ1-4
CDR3 protein: CSVEDTGGEKLFF
CDR3 DNA: TGCAGCGTTGAAGATACGGGGGGTGAAAAACTGTTTTTT

D gene: NA
clone size: NA
V gene: TRBV30
J gene: TRBJ1-2
CDR3 protein: CAWSAKAGVYGYTF
CDR3 DNA: TGTGCCTGGAGCGCTAAGGCAGGAGTCTATGGCTACACCTTC

D gene: TRBD2
clone size: NA
V gene: TRBV5-4
J gene: TRBJ2-3
CDR3 protein: CASSFAGEPRGTYF
CDR3 DNA: TGTGCCAGCAGCTTCGCGGGGGAACCCCGGGGGACGTATTTT

D gene: TRBD1
clone size: NA
V gene: TRBV2
J gene: TRBJ1-1
CDR3 protein: CASSEQGGVPEAFF
CDR3 DNA: TGTGCCAGCAGCGAACAGGGGGGTGTACCTGAAGCTTTCTTT

D gene: NA
clone size: NA
V gene: TRBV18
J gene: TRBJ2-3
CDR3 protein: CASSPRGDYTDTQYF
CDR3 DNA: TGTGCCAGCTCACCCAGGGGGGATTACACAGATACGCAGTATTTT

D gene: NA
clone size: NA
V gene: TRBV4-2
J gene: TRBJ2-3
CDR3 protein: CASSLAGDLTDTQYF
CDR3 DNA: TGTGCCAGCAGCTTAGCAGGGGACCTCACAGATACGCAGTATTTT

D gene: NA
clone size: NA
V gene: TRBV2
J gene: TRBJ2-2
CDR3 protein: CASSEGGAAANTEELFF
CDR3 DNA: TGTGCCAGCAGTGAAGGGGGGGCAGCGGCGAACACCGAGGAGCTGTTTTTT

D gene: NA
clone size: NA
V gene: TRBV7-8
J gene: TRBJ1-5
CDR3 protein: CASSLRGGARGQPQHF
CDR3 DNA: TGTGCCAGCAGCTTAAGGGGGGGCGCGAGGGGTCAGCCCCAGCATTTT

D gene: NA
clone size: NA
V gene: TRBV3-1/TRBV3-2
J gene: TRBJ2-5
CDR3 protein: CASSRAAFLAETQYF
CDR3 DNA: TGTGCCAGCAGCCGAGCGGCATTTCTAGCGGAGACCCAGTACTTC

D gene: TRBD2
clone size: NA
V gene: TRBV11-2
J gene: TRBJ2-5
CDR3 protein: CASSLGIGGAQETQYF
CDR3 DNA: TGTGCCAGCAGCTTAGGTATCGGGGGGGCCCAGGAGACCCAGTACTTC

D gene: NA
clone size: few
V gene: TRBV19
J gene: TRBJ1-1
CDR3 protein: CASSIGEIGTEAFF
CDR3 DNA: TGTGCCAGTAGTATTGGGGAAATCGGCACTGAAGCTTTCTTT

D gene: NA
clone size: NA
V gene: TRBV6-5
J gene: TRBJ1-4
CDR3 protein: CASSYSGKTNEKLFF
CDR3 DNA: TGTGCCAGCAGTTACTCAGGGAAAACTAATGAAAAACTGTTTTTT